This TCR beta chain is from a study of OX40 agonist ivuxolimab in advanced cancers. At the level of the study: The dose of intravenous ivuxolimab that patients received every 2 weeks ranged from 0.01 to 10 mg/kg.

This clone was counted a single time. In germline, CDR1 is GTSNPN, CDR2 SVGIG (reference sequence). V shed 4 bases and J shed 8 bases, with 23 bases lying between them. The CDR3 spans 15 residues. Libraries were prepared by immunoSEQ multiplex PCR; TCRdb keeps only in-frame clonotypes and omits some of them. The data show 65,000 to 100,000 clones, 91% seen once. The V and J genes are TRBV30 and TRBJ1-2, with a possible D match to TRBD1 (5 bases). Sequences were derived from CD4+ or CD8+ T cells sorted from blood, sampled in a trial of the OX40 agonist ivuxolimab. The receptor comes from an adult with an advanced solid tumor such as melanoma, head and neck, liver or kidney cancer. Written as DNA, the CDR3 is TGTGCCTGGAATTTTGGAGGGGTGCTCCGGGACGGCTACACCTTC. Protein sequence: CAWNFGGVLRDGYTF.